One sample yielded the 30 T cell receptor beta chains listed below, sequenced in a study of shared clonotypes between healthy human individuals. The protocol was immunoSEQ multiplex PCR, while the TCRdb copy is restricted to in-frame clones and leaves out a portion. The data contain a few million clones, around 90% of them seen just once; the ten biggest clones take up about 0.36%. The source material was naive CD4+ T cells from PBMCs. Subset reported: CD45RA+ positively selected. These receptor sequences come from a man aged 18 to 30 in good health. Some clones in this sample may be carry-over from other donors' samples.

This chain uses TRBV28 with TRBJ1-2; 12 nucleotides agree with TRBD1. V gave up 6 bases and J gave up 2 bases; unmatched junction bases: 7. The CDR3 spans 16 residues. Germline values: CDR1 MDHEN, CDR2 SYDVKM. CDR3 nucleotide sequence: TGTGCCAGCAGAATTACCGGGACAGGGGGCAACTATGGCTACACCTTC. This codes for CASRITGTGGNYGYTF.

The chain has TRBV27 and TRBJ1-2; the D gene is possibly TRBD1 (5 bases). The CDR3 contains 12 residues. Germline loops: CDR1 MNHEY, CDR2 SMNVEV (reference sequence). Trimming pared 4 bases from V and 8 bases from J, leaving 11 bases between. CDR3 sequence (DNA): TGTGCCAGCAGTTACATTGGGGGAGGCTACACCTTC. Translated: CASSYIGGGYTF.

The V gene is TRBV9, the J gene TRBJ2-1, with 16 bases identical to TRBD2. Trimming at V came to 3 bases and at J to 4 bases, leaving 10 bases not matched to a gene. The CDR3 is 19 residues long. CDR1 is SGDLS and CDR2 is YYNGEE in the germline V gene. The CDR3 nucleotides read TGTGCCAGCAGCGGACCGGGACTAGCGGGAGGGAGAGATTACAATGAGCAGTTCTTC. This codes for CASSGPGLAGGRDYNEQFF.

This chain joins TRBV4-1 and TRBJ2-2; TRBD2 matches at 7 bases. The length of the CDR3 is 18 residues. The germline CDR1 and CDR2 sequences are MGHRA and YSYEKL. The ends lost 2 bases at V and 7 bases at J; junction bases unmatched: 16. The CDR3 here is CASSQTRRTSGSGGELFF. Written as DNA, the CDR3 is TGCGCCAGCAGCCAAACGAGACGGACTAGTGGGTCGGGCGGGGAGCTGTTTTTT.

V and J are TRBV7-2 and TRBJ2-5; D uncertain. Germline CDR1 is SGHTA and CDR2 is FQGNSA. V was shortened by 5 bases and J by 3 bases, with 10 bases between the two germline ends. The CDR3 contains 13 residues. CDR3 residues: CASSGGREETQYF. For the CDR3, the DNA is TGTGCCAGCAGCGGCGGTCGAGAAGAGACCCAGTACTTC.

This chain connects TRBV25-1 to TRBJ2-1; 10 bases align to TRBD1. The CDR3 length is 16 residues. Looked up from germline, CDR1 is MGHDK and CDR2 is SYGVNS. V gave up 3 bases and J gave up 4 bases; unmatched junction bases: 6. The CDR3 sequence is CASSDTGQGVYNEQFF. CDR3 nucleotides: TGTGCCAGCAGTGATACTGGACAGGGGGTATACAATGAGCAGTTCTTC.

The chain has TRBV18 and TRBJ1-5; D is undetermined. CDR1 and CDR2 (germline): KGHSH, LQKENI. With 4 bases removed from V and 4 bases from J, the gap between germline ends came to 8 bases. The CDR3 is made up of 13 amino acids. The CDR3 DNA follows: TGTGCCAGCTCACAGGACGGGAATCAGCCCCAGCATTTT. This sequence encodes CASSQDGNQPQHF.

V usage is TRBV19 and J usage is TRBJ2-6; possible D gene TRBD1, 9 bases. The CDR3 consists of 17 residues. The V and J ends lost 6 bases and 0 bases respectively, with 15 bases between them. Germline lookup yields CDR1 LNHDA and CDR2 SQIVND (reference sequence). In nucleotides, the CDR3 is TGTGCCAGTAGCGGACAGGGGACTAGCTCTGGGGCCAACGTCCTGACTTTC. Its translation is CASSGQGTSSGANVLTF.

J is TRBJ1-3 and V is TRBV7-9; D is undetermined. Trimming removed 2 bases from V and 0 bases from J, with 11 bases in between. The CDR3 has 16 residues. Per germline, CDR1 SEHNR and CDR2 FQNEAQ (reference sequence). Written as DNA, the CDR3 is TGTGCCAGCAGCTTAAACACACACTCCTCTGGAAACACCATATATTTT. Translated: CASSLNTHSSGNTIYF.

The chain combines TRBV27 with TRBJ2-7; the D is unclear. Germline V gene lookup returns CDR1 MNHEY and CDR2 SMNVEV (reference sequence). CDR3 size: 11 residues. V lost 3 bases and J 7 bases, leaving 7 bases between the germline ends. CDR3 nucleotides: TGTGCCAGCAGTTTTAGGTGGGAGCAGTACTTC. This codes for CASSFRWEQYF.

This clone showed up just once. The chain recombines TRBV2 with TRBJ1-2; TRBD1 might be the D (5 bases). The length of the CDR3 is 10 residues. The V and J ends lost 7 bases and 8 bases respectively, with 8 bases between them. In germline, CDR1 is SNHLY, CDR2 FYNNEI. Here the CDR3 DNA reads TGTGCCAGCAAAAGGGACGGCTACACCTTC. Its protein is CASKRDGYTF.

J is TRBJ2-5 and V is TRBV5-1; D ambiguous. Germline CDR1 SGHRS, CDR2 YFSETQ. With 3 bases removed from V and 3 bases from J, the gap between germline ends came to 15 bases. The CDR3 has 15 amino acids. CDR3 region: CASSSDPTAEETQYF. The CDR3 region has the DNA TGCGCCAGCAGCTCCGACCCAACCGCCGAAGAGACCCAGTACTTC.

A few counts support this clone. The chain carries TRBV29-1 and TRBJ1-2; D gene ambiguous. The CDR3 loop spans 10 amino acids. Trimming took off 7 bases at V and 7 bases at J, with 10 bases between the two ends. Germline V gene data show CDR1 as SQVTM and CDR2 as ANQGSEA. As DNA, the CDR3 is TGCAGCGCTTACGGACGTGGCTACACCTTC. Protein sequence: CSAYGRGYTF.

This chain joins TRBV5-1 and TRBJ2-5; TRBD2 aligns across 7 bases. Unmatched junction bases numbered 15, after V lost 4 bases and J lost 9 bases. CDR3 length equals 15 residues. The germline V gene encodes CDR1 SGHRS and CDR2 YFSETQ. The CDR3, as DNA: TGCGCCAGCAGCCGGGGCCCAGCGGGACCTCCTCCCCAGTACTTC. Amino acid sequence: CASSRGPAGPPPQYF.

CDR3 sequence (DNA): TGCGCCAGCAGCCAAGGTGGACAGTCCAACTATGGCTACACCTTC. It codes for CASSQGGQSNYGYTF. The chain joins TRBV4-1 to TRBJ1-2, with D possibly being TRBD1 (6 bases). CDR1 is MGHRA and CDR2 is YSYEKL in the germline V gene. The CDR3 contains 15 residues. Trimming pared 1 base from V and 2 bases from J, leaving 11 bases between.

The rearrangement joins TRBV4-2 to TRBJ1-4; a possible D gene is TRBD1 (6 bases). Germline V lookup: CDR1 LGHNA, CDR2 YNFKEQ. Trimming took 3 bases from V and 8 from J, leaving 22 bases between them. The length of the CDR3 is 17 residues. The CDR3 DNA reads TGTGCCAGCAGCCAGAGCATCTTAGGGGGAGAGGCCGAAAAACTGTTTTTT. It translates to CASSQSILGGEAEKLFF.

This chain links TRBV10-3 with TRBJ2-4; a weak D match, TRBD2 (6 bases). Germline-derived CDR1 and CDR2 are ENHRY and SYGVKD. V was clipped by 5 bases and J by 5 bases, with 16 bases between them. The CDR3 covers 15 residues. The chain's CDR3 is CAISSGVGAQNIQYF. DNA of the CDR3: TGTGCCATCAGTTCGGGAGTCGGGGCCCAAAACATTCAGTACTTC.

The chain joins TRBV2 to TRBJ2-7, with a possible D match to TRBD1 (5 bases). This CDR3 is 15 amino acids long. V lost 3 bases, J lost 0 bases, and 12 bases lay in between. Per the germline V gene, CDR1 is SNHLY and CDR2 is FYNNEI. DNA of the CDR3: TGTGCCAGCAGTGACCAGAGACAGTACTCCTACGAGCAGTACTTC. It encodes CASSDQRQYSYEQYF.

V gene TRBV2 combines with J gene TRBJ2-1, with 10 bases identical to TRBD2. J lost 6 bases, V lost 6 bases, and 2 bases had no gene match. CDR1 SNHLY and CDR2 FYNNEI come from the germline V gene. This CDR3 has 13 amino acids. The CDR3 DNA sequence: TGTGCCAGCAGGGGACTAGCGTTCAATGAGCAGTTCTTC. This translates into CASRGLAFNEQFF. Based on the CDR3 plus reference TRBV2 and TRBJ2-1, the full variable domain is EPEVTQTPSHQVTQMGQEVILRCVPISNHLYFYWYRQILGQKVEFLVSFYNNEISEKSEIFDDQFSVERPDGSNFTLKIRSTKLEDSAMYFCASRGLAFNEQFFGPGTRLTVL.

V is TRBV28 and J is TRBJ1-1; D is perhaps TRBD1 (6 bases). V lost 3 bases, J lost 6 bases, and 11 bases lay in between. The CDR3 length is 13 residues. Looked up from germline, CDR1 is MDHEN and CDR2 is SYDVKM. The CDR3 region is CASSFPWTAEAFF. CDR3 in DNA: TGTGCCAGCAGTTTCCCCTGGACAGCTGAAGCTTTCTTT.

The gene calls are TRBV6-1 and TRBJ1-2; D unclear. V shed 7 bases and J shed 4 bases, with 13 bases lying between them. The CDR3 runs to 13 residues. Germline CDR1 is MNHNS and CDR2 is SASEGT. CDR3 nucleotides: TGTGCCAGCATTAGAGATTTTTCCTATGGCTACACCTTC. Encoded protein: CASIRDFSYGYTF.

CDR3 sequence reads: CASSVRTGGSNYGYTF. CDR3 nucleotide sequence: TGTGCCAGCAGCGTAAGGACAGGGGGCTCAAACTATGGCTACACCTTC. The V call is TRBV9, the J call TRBJ1-2; 11 nucleotides line up with TRBD1. The CDR3 consists of 16 residues. In germline, CDR1 is SGDLS, CDR2 YYNGEE. The V gene end was trimmed by 1 base and the J gene end by 2 bases; junction bases not matched to a gene: 4. Using reference TRBV9 and TRBJ1-2 for the parts outside the CDR3, the full variable domain is DSGVTQTPKHLITATGQRVTLRCSPRSGDLSVYWYQQSLDQGLQFLIQYYNGEERAKGNILERFSAQQFPDLHSELNLSSLELGDSALYFCASSVRTGGSNYGYTFGSGTRLTVV.

This chain connects TRBV6-1 to TRBJ2-3; D may be TRBD2 (5 bases). Germline V gene data show CDR1 as MNHNS and CDR2 as SASEGT. The CDR3 contains 11 residues. Deletions cut 10 bases from V and 5 bases from J, with 10 bases between. For the CDR3, the DNA is TGTGCCACCGACCGGGAAGATACGCAGTATTTT. Amino acid sequence: CATDREDTQYF.

CDR3 coding DNA: TGTGCCAGCAGTTTAATTGCCGGGACAGGCACCTACGAGCAGTACTTC. As protein: CASSLIAGTGTYEQYF. The chain links TRBV28 to TRBJ2-7; 8 nucleotides agree with TRBD1. Germline V lookup: CDR1 MDHEN, CDR2 SYDVKM. The ends lost 2 bases at V and 2 bases at J; junction bases unmatched: 8. This CDR3 has 16 residues.

The genes are TRBV5-1 and TRBJ2-1; TRBD1 matches at 11 bases. The CDR3 runs to 16 residues. Trimming cost V 0 bases and J 4 bases; bases outside gene matches: 3. CDR1 and CDR2 from the germline V gene are SGHRS and YFSETQ. The DNA for the CDR3 is TGCGCCAGCAGCTTGGTGGGACAGGGGGGATACAATGAGCAGTTCTTC. Its protein product is CASSLVGQGGYNEQFF.

V and J are TRBV2 and TRBJ2-7, with TRBD1 matching 9 bases. Germline assignment: CDR1 SNHLY and CDR2 FYNNEI. V dropped 4 bases and J dropped 6; count of bases not matched to a gene: 10. The CDR3 spans 15 residues. CDR3 protein: CASSVEGQGLSEQYF. Here the CDR3 DNA reads TGTGCCAGCAGTGTAGAGGGACAGGGTCTAAGCGAGCAGTACTTC.

The chain joins TRBV5-8 to TRBJ2-6; 8 bases align to TRBD1. J lost 0 bases, V lost 6 bases, and 11 bases had no gene match. CDR1 and CDR2 (germline): SGHTS, YDEGEE. The CDR3 sequence is 18 residues long. The CDR3 region is CASNLGDRIISGANVLTF. The CDR3, as DNA: TGTGCCAGCAACCTCGGGGACAGGATTATCTCTGGGGCCAACGTCCTGACTTTC.

The chain links TRBV7-3 to TRBJ2-2, with D unresolved. Germline V gene data show CDR1 as SGHTA and CDR2 as FQGTGA. This CDR3 has 12 residues. V dropped 5 bases and J dropped 5 bases, with 6 bases sitting between them. CDR3 bases: TGTGCCAGCAGCCACCAGACCGGGGAGCTGTTTTTT. It is translated as CASSHQTGELFF.

The J gene is TRBJ1-1, the V gene TRBV5-4; D is ambiguous. Trimming stripped 2 bases from V and 6 bases from J, with 11 bases between. CDR1 and CDR2 (germline): SGHNT, YYREEE (reference sequence). The CDR3 sequence is 13 residues long. CDR3 sequence: CASSFSRNPEAFF. CDR3 coding DNA: TGTGCCAGCAGCTTTAGTAGGAATCCTGAAGCTTTCTTT.

J is TRBJ2-3 and V is TRBV9; the D is unclear. The CDR3 loop spans 14 amino acids. Trimming removed 4 bases at V and 2 bases at J, with 11 bases between. From germline, CDR1 is SGDLS and CDR2 YYNGEE. The chain's CDR3 is CASSLSGDTDTQYF. CDR3 in DNA: TGTGCCAGCAGCCTGTCTGGGGACACAGATACGCAGTATTTT.